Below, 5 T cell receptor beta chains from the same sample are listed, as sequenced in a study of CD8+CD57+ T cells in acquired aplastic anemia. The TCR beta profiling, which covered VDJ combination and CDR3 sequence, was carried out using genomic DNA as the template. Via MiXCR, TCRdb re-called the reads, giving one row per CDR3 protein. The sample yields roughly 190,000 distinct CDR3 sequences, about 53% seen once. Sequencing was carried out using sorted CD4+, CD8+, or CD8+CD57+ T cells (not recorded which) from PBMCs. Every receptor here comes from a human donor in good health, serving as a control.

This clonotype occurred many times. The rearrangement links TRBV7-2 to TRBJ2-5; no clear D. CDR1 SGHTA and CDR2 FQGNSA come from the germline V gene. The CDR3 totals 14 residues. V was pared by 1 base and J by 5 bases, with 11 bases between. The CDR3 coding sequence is TGTGCCAGCAGCTTAGAAACGTTCGGGGAGACCCAGTACTTC. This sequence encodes CASSLETFGETQYF.

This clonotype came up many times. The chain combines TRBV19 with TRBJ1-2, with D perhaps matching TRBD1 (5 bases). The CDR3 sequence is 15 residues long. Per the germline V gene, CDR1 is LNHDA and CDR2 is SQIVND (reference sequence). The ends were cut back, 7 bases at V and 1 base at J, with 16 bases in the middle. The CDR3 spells CASTAGTGGNYGYTF. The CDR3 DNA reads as TGTGCCAGTACCGCAGGAACGGGGGGTAACTATGGCTACACCTTC.

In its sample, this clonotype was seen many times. Here the CDR3 reads CASNLQGQETQYF. The CDR3 DNA reads as TGTGCCAGCAATTTGCAGGGTCAAGAGACCCAGTACTTC. The gene calls are TRBV25-1 and TRBJ2-5, with D perhaps matching TRBD1 (5 bases). The V end was cut by 7 bases, the J end by 2 bases, with 11 bases between. The CDR3 has 13 residues. Per the germline V gene, CDR1 is MGHDK and CDR2 is SYGVNS.

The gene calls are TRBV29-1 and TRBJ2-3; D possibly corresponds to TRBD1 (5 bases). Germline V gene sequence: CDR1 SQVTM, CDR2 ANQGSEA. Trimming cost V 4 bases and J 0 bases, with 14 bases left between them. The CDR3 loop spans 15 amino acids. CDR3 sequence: CSVGQIVPSTDTQYF. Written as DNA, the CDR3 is TGCAGCGTTGGACAGATCGTACCAAGCACAGATACGCAGTATTTT.

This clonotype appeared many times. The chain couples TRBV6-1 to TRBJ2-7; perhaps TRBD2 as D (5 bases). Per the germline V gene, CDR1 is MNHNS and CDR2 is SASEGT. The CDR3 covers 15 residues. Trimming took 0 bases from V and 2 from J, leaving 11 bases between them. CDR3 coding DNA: TGTGCCAGCAGTGAAGCGGAGGTAGTAGCCTACGAGCAGTACTTC. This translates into CASSEAEVVAYEQYF.